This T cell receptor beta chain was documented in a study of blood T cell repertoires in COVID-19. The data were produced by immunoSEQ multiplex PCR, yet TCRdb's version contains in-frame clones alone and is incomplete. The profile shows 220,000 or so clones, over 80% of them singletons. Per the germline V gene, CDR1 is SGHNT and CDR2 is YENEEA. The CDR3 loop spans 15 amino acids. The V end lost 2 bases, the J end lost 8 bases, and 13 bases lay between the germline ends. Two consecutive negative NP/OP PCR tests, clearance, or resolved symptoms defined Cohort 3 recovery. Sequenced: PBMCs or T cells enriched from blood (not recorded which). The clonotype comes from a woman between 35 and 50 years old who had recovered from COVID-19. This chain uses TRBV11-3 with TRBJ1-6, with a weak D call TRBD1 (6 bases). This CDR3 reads CASSLFRGSDSPLHF. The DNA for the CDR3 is TGTGCCAGCAGCTTATTCAGGGGATCTGATTCACCCCTCCACTTT.